These 20 T cell receptor beta chains share one sample of origin, sequenced in a study of blood T cell repertoires in COVID-19. Sequenced by immunoSEQ multiplex PCR; TCRdb stores in-frame clones only, minus some. Altogether around 60,000 clones are present, approximately 72% being singletons, with the ten largest covering around 4.8%. The specimen was peripheral blood. The receptors shown here come from a woman in her 70s with COVID-19, enrolled during active disease.

For this clone: Different DNA sequences within this sample yield the same CDR3. The rearrangement links TRBV18 to TRBJ1-3; TRBD1 matches 8 bases. CDR3 length: 15 residues. Trimming removed 4 bases from V and 1 base from J; junction bases left unmatched: 3. Germline CDR1 KGHSH, CDR2 LQKENI. The CDR3 DNA sequence: TGTGCCAGCTCACTCGGACAGGGTTCTGGAAACACCATATATTTT. Its translation is CASSLGQGSGNTIYF.

The chain recombines TRBV7-2 with TRBJ1-1; TRBD1 is a possible D gene (5 bases). In germline, CDR1 is SGHTA, CDR2 FQGNSA. Trimming left V 2 bases short and J 9 bases short, with 7 bases between. CDR3 length equals 11 residues. The CDR3 loop reads CASSLRQQAFF. CDR3 DNA: TGTGCCAGCAGCTTACGACAGCAAGCTTTCTTT.

The rearrangement joins TRBV12-5 to TRBJ2-2; D call uncertain. Germline lookup yields CDR1 LGHNT and CDR2 FRNRAP. The CDR3 extends over 12 amino acids. The V end was cut by 11 bases, the J end by 6 bases, with 13 bases between. The CDR3 reads CAAGLGAGELFF. CDR3 sequence (DNA): TGTGCTGCCGGTTTGGGCGCCGGGGAGCTGTTTTTT. The full variable domain, its missing parts supplied by reference TRBV12-5 and TRBJ2-2, is DARVTQTPRHKVTEMGQEVTMRCQPILGHNTVFWYRQTMMQGLELLAYFRNRAPLDDSGMPKDRFSAEMPDATLATLKIQPSEPRDSAVYFCAAGLGAGELFFGEGSRLTVL.

The rearrangement uses TRBV19 and TRBJ2-5; D might be TRBD2 (7 bases). Germline values: CDR1 LNHDA, CDR2 SQIVND (reference sequence). The CDR3 consists of 14 residues. V was pared by 4 bases and J by 1 base, with 10 bases between. CDR3 coding DNA: TGTGCCAGTAGTAGCGGGGGCTCCCAAGAGACCCAGTACTTC. This codes for CASSSGGSQETQYF.

This sequence joins TRBV21-1 and TRBJ2-1; whether TRBD1, the table's D call, matches the DNA was not checked. TRBV21-1 is a documented pseudogene. The CDR3 contains 16 residues. The CDR3 nucleotides read TGTGCCAGCAGCCAAGGACAGGGGGTTGACTACAATGAGCAGTTCTTC. Protein product: CASSQGQGVDYNEQFF.

The V and J genes are TRBV20-1 and TRBJ1-3; D not resolved. Trimming pared 6 bases from V and 3 bases from J, leaving 6 bases between. This CDR3 spans 11 amino acids. The germline gives CDR1 DFQATT, CDR2 SNEGSKA (reference sequence). The CDR3 DNA reads as TGCAGTGCCCGAGATGGAAACACCATATATTTT. This translates into CSARDGNTIYF.

The V and J genes are TRBV11-2 and TRBJ1-6; D is ambiguous. Trimming took 7 bases from V and 7 from J, leaving 17 bases between them. This CDR3 has 15 amino acids. Germline V gene data show CDR1 as SGHAT and CDR2 as FQNNGV. The DNA for the CDR3 is TGTGCCAGCACCTGGACGGGAGGCGGGAATTCACCCCTCCACTTT. Amino acids: CASTWTGGGNSPLHF.

This clone is labeled medium-sized. This sequence joins TRBV5-5 and TRBJ1-1; D not certain. The CDR3 consists of 14 residues. The V and J ends lost 4 bases and 5 bases respectively, with 15 bases between them. Germline V gives CDR1 SGHKS, CDR2 YYEKEE (reference sequence). The CDR3 sequence is CASSENPSRTEAFF. DNA of the CDR3: TGTGCCAGCAGCGAAAATCCTTCGCGGACTGAAGCTTTCTTT.

V gene TRBV10-3 combines with J gene TRBJ2-7; 8 positions match TRBD2. The trim removed 4 bases at V and 2 bases at J, leaving 10 bases unmatched. The CDR3 length is 16 residues. Germline lookup yields CDR1 ENHRY and CDR2 SYGVKD. For the CDR3, the DNA is TGTGCCATCAGTGCTGCGGGGGGAGGGGAAACCTACGAGCAGTACGTC. It is translated as CAISAAGGGETYEQYV.

The gene calls are TRBV7-4 and TRBJ2-3; 8 positions match TRBD2. The germline CDR1 and CDR2 sequences are SGHVT and SQSDAQ. The CDR3 consists of 16 residues. Trimming cost V 2 bases and J 1 base; bases outside gene matches: 5. The CDR3 spells CASSLTRREGTDTQYF. CDR3 sequence (DNA): TGTGCCAGCAGCTTAACTCGGCGGGAGGGCACAGATACGCAGTATTTT.

The CDR3 protein is CASSFSNSPLHF. The CDR3 nucleotides are TGTGCCAGCAGTTTCAGTAATTCACCCCTCCACTTT. The chain couples TRBV12-3 or TRBV12-4 to TRBJ1-6; D not certain. This CDR3 is built from 12 residues. The V end was cut by 3 bases, the J end by 6 bases, with 3 bases between.

The gene calls are TRBV29-1 and TRBJ2-2, with TRBD1 matching 8 bases. With 7 bases clipped from V and 7 bases from J, the junction kept 5 bases outside the gene matches. The CDR3 is made up of 12 amino acids. Germline CDR1 SQVTM, CDR2 ANQGSEA. Here the CDR3 reads CSGGQGGGELFF. CDR3 DNA sequence: TGCAGCGGCGGACAGGGTGGCGGGGAGCTGTTTTTT.

This clone showed up just a few times. This chain links TRBV6-5 with TRBJ1-1; TRBD1 matches 11 bases. Germline CDR1 reads MNHEY; CDR2 reads SVGAGI. V gave up 6 bases and J gave up 6 bases; unmatched junction bases: 3. The CDR3 runs to 13 residues. The CDR3 protein is CASRGQGASEAFF. DNA of the CDR3: TGTGCCAGCAGAGGACAGGGGGCCTCTGAAGCTTTCTTT.

There are a few counts of this clone. V is TRBV11-3 and J is TRBJ1-6; 8 bases fit TRBD1. V was clipped by 5 bases and J by 8 bases; unmatched bases: 5. Germline V gene lookup returns CDR1 SGHNT and CDR2 YENEEA. This CDR3 is 14 amino acids long. The CDR3 reads CASSRQGSDSPLHF. For the CDR3, the DNA is TGTGCCAGCAGCAGACAGGGGTCTGATTCACCCCTCCACTTT.

The genes are TRBV11-1 and TRBJ1-1; D not resolved. The ends were cut back, 5 bases at V and 0 bases at J, with 10 bases in the middle. Germline values: CDR1 SGHAT, CDR2 FQDESV (reference sequence). The CDR3 contains 14 residues. This CDR3 reads CASSHSSVNTEAFF. The CDR3 nucleotides read TGTGCCAGCAGCCATTCGAGTGTGAACACTGAAGCTTTCTTT.

This clone was recorded only once. The V and J genes are TRBV7-2 and TRBJ2-1, with TRBD2 identical over 10 bases. This CDR3 is 13 amino acids long. V was pared by 5 bases and J by 15 bases, with 10 bases of the junction left unmatched. Germline CDR1 reads SGHTA; CDR2 reads FQGNSA. CDR3 sequence: CASSPNSGGSTFF. CDR3 DNA: TGTGCCAGCAGCCCCAATAGCGGGGGGAGCACGTTCTTC. The full variable domain, rest sourced from reference TRBV7-2 and TRBJ2-1, is GAGVSQSPSNKVTEKGKDVELRCDPISGHTALYWYRQSLGQGLEFLIYFQGNSAPDKSGLPSDRFSAERTGGSVSTLTIQRTQQEDSAVYLCASSPNSGGSTFFGPGTRLTVL.

J is TRBJ2-3 and V is TRBV7-3, with TRBD2 as a possible D gene (5 bases). Germline values: CDR1 SGHTA, CDR2 FQGTGA. The V and J ends lost 1 base and 0 bases respectively, with 11 bases between them. This CDR3 has 16 residues. The CDR3 loop is CASSLSTRTSTDTQYF. In nucleotides, the CDR3 is TGTGCCAGCAGCTTAAGCACACGGACTAGCACAGATACGCAGTATTTT.

The CDR3 sequence: CASSLALDGSGELFF. The DNA for the CDR3 is TGTGCCAGCAGCTTAGCCCTAGATGGGAGCGGGGAGCTGTTTTTT. The chain has TRBV7-9 and TRBJ2-2, with D maybe TRBD2 (5 bases). Trimming left V 0 bases short and J 7 bases short, with 12 bases between. Germline V gives CDR1 SEHNR, CDR2 FQNEAQ (reference sequence). This CDR3 has 15 amino acids.

The J gene is TRBJ1-2, the V gene TRBV19; 10 positions match TRBD1. Germline CDR1 and CDR2: LNHDA and SQIVND (reference sequence). J was trimmed by 8 bases and V by 0 bases; bases with no gene match: 3. This CDR3 is 14 amino acids long. CDR3 sequence reads: CASSIEGTGVGYTF. The DNA of the CDR3 is TGTGCCAGTAGTATAGAGGGGACAGGGGTCGGCTACACCTTC.

The rearrangement uses TRBV18 and TRBJ1-4; D is unclear. In germline, CDR1 is KGHSH, CDR2 LQKENI. The V and J ends lost 6 bases and 6 bases respectively, with 11 bases between them. This CDR3 is built from 13 residues. CDR3 region: CASSPLTDEKLFF. The CDR3 region has the DNA TGTGCCAGCTCTCCCCTAACGGATGAAAAACTGTTTTTT.